Sequencing of this TCR beta chain was carried out in a study of identifying expanded T cells in peripheral blood. The assay was immunoSEQ multiplex PCR, and TCRdb's table has in-frame clones only and misses some. Among around 120,000 clones listed, 75% to 90% were seen once. This clone was seen a handful of times. The sequencing sample was made of blood. This receptor was taken from a person aged 18-70 years in good health.

The CDR3 nucleotides read TGTGCCACCCAAGACAGGGGCCATCCCGGGGAACCTGGAAACACCATATATTTT. Translation: CATQDRGHPGEPGNTIYF. The chain links TRBV14 to TRBJ1-3, with TRBD1 matching 8 bases. V lost 10 bases and J lost 2; bases outside the gene matches: 19. CDR3 length: 18 amino acids. Germline-derived CDR1 and CDR2 are SGHDN and FVKESK. Looking up the rest from reference TRBV14 and TRBJ1-3 gives the full variable domain: EAGVTQFPSHSVIEKGQTVTLRCDPISGHDNLYWYRRVMGKEIKFLLHFVKESKQDESGMPNNRFLAERTGGTYSTLKVQPAELEDSGVYFCATQDRGHPGEPGNTIYFGEGSWLTVV.